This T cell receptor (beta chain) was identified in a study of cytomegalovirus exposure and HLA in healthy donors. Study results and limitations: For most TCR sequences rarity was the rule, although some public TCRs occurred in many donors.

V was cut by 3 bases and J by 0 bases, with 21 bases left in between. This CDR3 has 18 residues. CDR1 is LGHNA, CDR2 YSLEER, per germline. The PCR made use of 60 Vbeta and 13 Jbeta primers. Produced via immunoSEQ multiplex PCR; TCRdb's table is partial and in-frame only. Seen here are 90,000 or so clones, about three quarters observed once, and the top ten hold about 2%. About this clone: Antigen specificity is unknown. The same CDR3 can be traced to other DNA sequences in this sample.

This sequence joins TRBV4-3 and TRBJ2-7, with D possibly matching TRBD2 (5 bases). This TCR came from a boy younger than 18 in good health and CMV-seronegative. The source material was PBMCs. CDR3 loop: CASSQESHFGSDSYEQYF. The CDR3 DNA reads TGCGCCAGCAGCCAGGAATCCCATTTTGGGAGCGACTCCTACGAGCAGTACTTC.